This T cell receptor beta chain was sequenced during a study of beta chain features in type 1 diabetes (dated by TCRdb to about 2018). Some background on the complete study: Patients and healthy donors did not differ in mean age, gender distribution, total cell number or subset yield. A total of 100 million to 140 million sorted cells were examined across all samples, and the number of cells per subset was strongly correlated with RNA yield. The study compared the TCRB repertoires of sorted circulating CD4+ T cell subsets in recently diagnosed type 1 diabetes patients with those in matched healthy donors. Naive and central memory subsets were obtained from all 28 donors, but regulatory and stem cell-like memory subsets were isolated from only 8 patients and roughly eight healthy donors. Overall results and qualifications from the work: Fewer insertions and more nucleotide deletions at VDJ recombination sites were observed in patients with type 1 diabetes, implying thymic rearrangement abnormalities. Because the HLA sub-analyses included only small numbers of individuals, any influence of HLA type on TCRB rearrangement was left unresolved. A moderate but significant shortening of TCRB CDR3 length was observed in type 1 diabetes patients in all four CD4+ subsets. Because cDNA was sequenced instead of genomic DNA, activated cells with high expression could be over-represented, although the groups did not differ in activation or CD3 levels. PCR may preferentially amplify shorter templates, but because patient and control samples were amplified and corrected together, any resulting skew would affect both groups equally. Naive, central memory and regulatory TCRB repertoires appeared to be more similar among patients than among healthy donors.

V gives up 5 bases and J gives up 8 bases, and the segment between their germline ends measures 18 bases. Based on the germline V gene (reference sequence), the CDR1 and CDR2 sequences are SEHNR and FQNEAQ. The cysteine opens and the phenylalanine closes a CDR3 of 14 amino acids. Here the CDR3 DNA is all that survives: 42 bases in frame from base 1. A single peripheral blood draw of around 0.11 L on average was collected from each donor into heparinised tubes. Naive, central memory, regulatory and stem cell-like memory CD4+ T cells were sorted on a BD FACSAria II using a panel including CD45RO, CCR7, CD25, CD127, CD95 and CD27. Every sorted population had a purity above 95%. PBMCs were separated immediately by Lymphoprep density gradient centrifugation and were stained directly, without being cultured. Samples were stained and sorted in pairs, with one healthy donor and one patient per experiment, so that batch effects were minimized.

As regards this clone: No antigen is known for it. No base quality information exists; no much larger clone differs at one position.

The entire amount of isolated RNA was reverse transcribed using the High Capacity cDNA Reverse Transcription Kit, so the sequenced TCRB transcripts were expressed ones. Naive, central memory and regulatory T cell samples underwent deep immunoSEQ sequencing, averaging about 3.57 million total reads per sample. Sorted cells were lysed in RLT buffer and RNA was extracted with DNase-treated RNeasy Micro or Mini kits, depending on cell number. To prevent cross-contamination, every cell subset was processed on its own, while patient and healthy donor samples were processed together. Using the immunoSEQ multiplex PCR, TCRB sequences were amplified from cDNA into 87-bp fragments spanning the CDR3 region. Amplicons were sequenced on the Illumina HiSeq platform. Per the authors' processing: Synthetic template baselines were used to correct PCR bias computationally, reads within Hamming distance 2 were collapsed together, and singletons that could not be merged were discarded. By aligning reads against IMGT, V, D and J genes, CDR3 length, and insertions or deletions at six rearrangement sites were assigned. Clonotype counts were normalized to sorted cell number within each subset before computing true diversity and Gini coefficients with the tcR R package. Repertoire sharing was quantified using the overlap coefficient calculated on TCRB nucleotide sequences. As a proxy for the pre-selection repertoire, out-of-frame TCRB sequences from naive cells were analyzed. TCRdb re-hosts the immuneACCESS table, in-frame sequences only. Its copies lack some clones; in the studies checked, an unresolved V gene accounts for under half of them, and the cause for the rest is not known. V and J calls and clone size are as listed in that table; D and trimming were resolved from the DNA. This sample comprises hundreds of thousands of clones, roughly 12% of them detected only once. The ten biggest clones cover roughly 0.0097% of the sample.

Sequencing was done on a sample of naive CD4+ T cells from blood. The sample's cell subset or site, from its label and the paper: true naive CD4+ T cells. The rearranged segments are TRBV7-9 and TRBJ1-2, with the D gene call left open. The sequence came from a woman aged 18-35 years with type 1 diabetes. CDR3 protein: CASSPVSGSHGYTF. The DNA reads TGTGCCAGCAGCCCAGTTTCAGGCAGTCACGGCTACACCTTC.